This TCR beta chain was retrieved from a study of blood T cells in healthy people across ages. The wider study: About one barcoded beta molecule per two T cells was captured by template switching.

This clonotype has at least ten counts. Trimming removed 6 bases at V and 3 bases at J, with 9 bases between. Germline-derived CDR1 and CDR2 are MGHDK and SYGVNS. This CDR3 region has 13 residues. Sample-barcoded 5' priming and a J-beta primer mix drove a second PCR of roughly 6 to 12 cycles. From the 5' RACE reads, TCRdb called clonotypes with MiXCR, one entry per CDR3 protein. Among roughly 1 million distinct CDR3 sequences, less than 25% were seen once, and the ten largest hold approximately 0.79%. The sample also formed part of further work on T cells of mothers and their children. That source adds: Both sample barcodes and 2-4 random nucleotides came from the M1S primer of the second PCR. Thymic selection shapes TCR recombination output similarly in related and unrelated pairs.

Sequenced input: blood. The chain combines TRBV25-1 with TRBJ1-5, with D possibly matching TRBD1 (5 bases). The sequence was obtained from a girl under 10 years old in good health. CDR3 DNA sequence: TGTGCCAGCAGCCAGGGACTCAATCAGCCCCAGCATTTT. This gives the protein CASSQGLNQPQHF.